This TCR beta chain was observed in a study of PD-1 blockade in mismatch repair-deficient tumors. As for the study in general: Patients had about 13 mismatch repair-deficient cancer types and were previously treated and progressing.

For this clone: The antigen is unknown.

Assay: immunoSEQ multiplex PCR; the TCRdb copy retains only in-frame clones and omits some. The sample holds approximately 100,000 clones, roughly four fifths seen once. The CDR3 covers 13 residues. V was pared by 0 bases and J by 5 bases, with 7 bases between. Germline V lookup: CDR1 MNHEY, CDR2 SVGAGI. Study-level points and caveats: Rapid post-treatment expansion, then contraction, generally preceding radiologic response, marked tumor-resident clones.

The TCR sequence derives from an adult with mismatch repair-deficient cancer. The rearrangement uses TRBV6-5 and TRBJ1-1; perhaps TRBD1 as D (5 bases). Here the sequenced sample was peripheral blood, taken around 8 months after starting pembrolizumab. In DNA form, the CDR3 reads TGTGCCAGCAGTTACTCCGGGGGTACTGAAGCTTTCTTT. Translating gives CASSYSGGTEAFF.